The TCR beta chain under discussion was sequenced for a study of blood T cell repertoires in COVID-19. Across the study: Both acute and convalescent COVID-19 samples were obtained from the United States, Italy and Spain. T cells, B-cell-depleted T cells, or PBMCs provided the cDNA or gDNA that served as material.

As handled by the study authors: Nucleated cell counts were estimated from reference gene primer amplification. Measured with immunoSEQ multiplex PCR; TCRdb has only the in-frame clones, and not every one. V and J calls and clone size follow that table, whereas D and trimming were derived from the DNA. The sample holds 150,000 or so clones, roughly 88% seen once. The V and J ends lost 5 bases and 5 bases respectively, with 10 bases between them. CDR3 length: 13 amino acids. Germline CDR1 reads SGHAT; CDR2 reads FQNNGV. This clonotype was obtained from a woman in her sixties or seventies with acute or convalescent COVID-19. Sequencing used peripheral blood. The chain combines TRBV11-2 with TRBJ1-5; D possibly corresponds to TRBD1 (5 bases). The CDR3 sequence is CASSRTGDQPQHF. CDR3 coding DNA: TGTGCCAGCAGCCGGACGGGGGATCAGCCCCAGCATTTT.